This TCR beta chain was retrieved from a study of cytomegalovirus exposure and HLA in healthy donors. V was trimmed by 1 base and J by 4 bases, leaving 11 bases between them. CDR1 and CDR2 (germline): SGHTA, FQGNSA. The length of the CDR3 is 15 residues. Profiled with immunoSEQ multiplex PCR; TCRdb holds only in-frame clones, not every one. The sample has 330,000 or so clones, 75% to 90% seen once. The gene calls are TRBV7-2 and TRBJ2-1; weak D call: TRBD2 (5 bases). Sequencing input: PBMCs. The clonotype was recovered from a young woman in good health and CMV-seronegative. CDR3 nucleotide sequence: TGTGCCAGCAGCTTAGAACTAGTAGGATACAATGAGCAGTTCTTC. Protein sequence: CASSLELVGYNEQFF.